This T cell receptor beta chain was sequenced during a study of blood T cell repertoires in COVID-19. The method was immunoSEQ multiplex PCR; TCRdb's version includes in-frame clones alone and lacks a portion of them. Of roughly 150,000 clones listed, 60% to 85% are singletons. This clone appeared a single time. Germline-derived CDR1 and CDR2 are SNHLY and FYNNEI. The ends were cut back, 2 bases at V and 6 bases at J, with 7 bases in the middle. The CDR3 has 12 residues. This chain connects TRBV2 to TRBJ1-2; D unclear. Input material: peripheral blood. This TCR derives from a man aged 60 to 69 with acute or convalescent COVID-19. DNA of the CDR3: TGTGCCAGCAGTGAATCGGGTAATGGCTACACCTTC. This codes for CASSESGNGYTF.